This is a list of T cell receptor beta chains from one sample in a study of vaccination effects on CD4 cells after COVID-19. No antigen has been assigned to these receptors. TCRdb's table, derived via immunoSEQ multiplex PCR, lists solely in-frame clones and lacks some. Among about 40,000 clones listed, 55% to 80% were seen once. Sequencing was performed on CD4+ T cells from PBMCs cultured without peptide, taken after COVID-19 vaccination. The receptor set was obtained from a human donor who received a COVID-19 vaccine. Each CDR3 is given with its conserved first and last residue. Each record gives: J gene, V gene, D gene, clone size, CDR3 DNA, CDR3 protein. A D gene is named only where the DNA matches it firmly. Size values are once, few and many counts, or a class for expanded clones, and some rows have none.

TRBJ2-3	TRBV24-1	TRBD2	.	TGTGCCACTAGCGGGGGGGCCGCAGATACGCAGTATTTT	CATSGGAADTQYF
TRBJ1-4	TRBV6-5	TRBD1	.	TGTGCCAGCCGGACAGGGTCAAATGAAAAACTGTTTTTT	CASRTGSNEKLFF
TRBJ1-5	TRBV19	.	few	TGTGCCAGTAGCTTCGGGACGGCTGGCGGAAAGCCCCAGCATTTT	CASSFGTAGGKPQHF
TRBJ2-1	TRBV29-1	TRBD2	few	TGCAGCGTTAAAGGACTAGCGGGGGCCCCGGAGCAGTTCTTC	CSVKGLAGAPEQFF
TRBJ1-3	TRBV7-9	.	few	TGTGCCAGCAGCTTAACCTTCTCTGGAAACACCATATATTTT	CASSLTFSGNTIYF
TRBJ2-7	TRBV5-1	TRBD1	once	TGCGCCAGCAGCTTGGGAGGGACAGCCTACGAGCAGTACTTC	CASSLGGTAYEQYF
TRBJ2-1	TRBV6-6	.	.	TGTGCCAGCAGTTACTCGGGTCCTGAGCAGTTCTTC	CASSYSGPEQFF
TRBJ2-5	TRBV5-1	TRBD1	once	TGCGCCAGCAGCTTTGGGACAGCACAAGAGACCCAGTACTTC	CASSFGTAQETQYF
TRBJ2-5	TRBV5-4	TRBD2	.	TGTGCCAGCAGCTCGAGACTAGCGGAGGGGGAGTACTTC	CASSSRLAEGEYF
TRBJ1-1	TRBV5-1	.	.	TGCGCCAGCAGCATCCAAGGGTTCTCGCCCTTTGAAGCTTTCTTT	CASSIQGFSPFEAFF
TRBJ1-6	TRBV6-5	.	few	TGTGCCAGCATCGGGGATTCACCCCTCCACTTT	CASIGDSPLHF
TRBJ2-7	TRBV21-1	.	.	TGTGCCAGCAGCGCCCGTGTTCCCCTAGCGAGGTACGAGCAGTACTTC	CASSARVPLARYEQYF